The clone carrying this T cell receptor beta chain was recorded at least ten times. Amplified regions were TCR beta CDR3 sequences from RNA transcripts. Primed by the HTBI set, a first-round RT-PCR was run on the TCR CDR3. One entry per CDR3 protein, called by TCRdb with MiXCR from the multiplex PCR reads. The sample has 350,000 to 400,000 distinct CDR3 sequences, under 15% seen once. The definition of stable Graves' hyperthyroidism was no ophthalmopathy progression within 18 months. 8.5 to 10 ml of fresh peripheral blood supplied the PBMCs. With 0 bases clipped from V and 5 bases from J, the junction kept 2 bases outside the gene matches. Looked up from germline, CDR1 is SGHDT and CDR2 is YYEEEE. The CDR3 has 16 residues. This sample is part of a study of T cells in Graves' hyperthyroidism and ophthalmopathy.

The specimen was blood. This rearrangement joins TRBV5-6 to TRBJ2-3; TRBD2 aligns across 14 bases. This clonotype was obtained from a woman in her 30s with Graves' hyperthyroidism. CDR3 sequence reads: CASSLEGTSGGDTQYF. CDR3 sequence (DNA): TGTGCCAGCAGCTTGGAAGGGACTAGCGGGGGAGATACGCAGTATTTT.